This T cell receptor beta chain derives from a study of blood T cell repertoires in COVID-19. Recruitment covered about two dozen US areas and drew participants whose ages spanned roughly 18 to 100 years. Method: immunoSEQ multiplex PCR; TCRdb's copy keeps in-frame clones and lacks some. The table lists 150,000 to 250,000 clones, 80% to 90% of them singletons, with 12% in the top ten. This CDR3 has 15 amino acids. Germline trimming cut 10 bases from V and 4 bases from J; bases unmatched to any gene: 15. Germline V lookup: CDR1 LNHDA, CDR2 SQIVND (reference sequence). A single count supports this clone.

Sequencing input: PBMCs or T cells enriched from blood (not recorded which). The sequence derives from a man aged 35 to 55 who had recovered from COVID-19. V and J are TRBV19 and TRBJ1-2, with TRBD1 matching 7 bases. The CDR3 coding sequence is TGTGCCACAAACTCAAGAGAGGACAGGCTCTATGGCTACACCTTC. Its protein is CATNSREDRLYGYTF. Supplemented by reference TRBV19 and TRBJ1-2, the full variable domain reads DGGITQSPKYLFRKEGQNVTLSCEQNLNHDAMYWYRQDPGQGLRLIYYSQIVNDFQKGDIAEGYSVSREKKESFPLTVTSAQKNPTAFYLCATNSREDRLYGYTFGSGTRLTVV.